A selection of T cell receptor beta chains follows, all from one sample in a study of blood T cell repertoires in COVID-19. Repertoires were generated with immunoSEQ multiplex PCR, while TCRdb's copy carries only in-frame clones and drops some. The sample carries around 190,000 clones, around 84% recorded once. The specimen was PBMCs or T cells enriched from blood (not recorded which). The receptors were sampled from a young woman who had been exposed to COVID-19. The CDR3 runs from the conserved cysteine through the conserved F or W. D genes are given only for firm matches. The size field is filled for only some rows; it gives once, few, many or a size class.

J: TRBJ1-3
D: -
size: -
V: TRBV21-1
DNA: TGTGCCAGCACCAAGACAGGGGGGACCAAAAGCTCTGGAAACACCATATATTTT
CDR3: CASTKTGGTKSSGNTIYF

J: TRBJ1-5
D: -
size: -
V: TRBV2
DNA: TGTGCCAGCAGTGTTTGGGGCCTCAATCAGCCCCAGCATTTT
CDR3: CASSVWGLNQPQHF

J: TRBJ1-5
D: TRBD1
size: -
V: TRBV6-2/TRBV6-3
DNA: TGTGCCAGCAGTACCCCCGGGACAGGGAATCAGCCCCAGCATTTT
CDR3: CASSTPGTGNQPQHF

J: TRBJ2-1
D: TRBD2
size: -
V: TRBV4-3
DNA: TGCGCCAGCAGCCAACTTAGCGGGGGGGCACACAATGAGCAGTTCTTC
CDR3: CASSQLSGGAHNEQFF

J: TRBJ2-3
D: TRBD2
size: -
V: TRBV19
DNA: TGTGCCAGTAGTCCCAGCGGGGCTCCCTTCACAGATACGCAGTATTTT
CDR3: CASSPSGAPFTDTQYF

J: TRBJ1-1
D: TRBD1
size: few
V: TRBV6-5
DNA: TGTGCCAGCGGTTGGACAGGGATTAACACTGAAGCTTTCTTT
CDR3: CASGWTGINTEAFF

J: TRBJ1-2
D: TRBD1
size: few
V: TRBV6-5
DNA: TGTGCCAGCAGGCAAACAGGGGGTCGCTACACCTTC
CDR3: CASRQTGGRYTF

J: TRBJ2-4
D: TRBD2
size: few
V: TRBV6-5
DNA: TGTGCCAGCTTGGCTAGCGGGGGCGGAAACATTCAGTACTTC
CDR3: CASLASGGGNIQYF

J: TRBJ1-1
D: -
size: -
V: TRBV27
DNA: TGTGCCAGCAGTCAGATCAGGGGTGCGGGCACTGAAGCTTTCTTT
CDR3: CASSQIRGAGTEAFF

J: TRBJ1-2
D: TRBD1
size: -
V: TRBV19
DNA: TGTGCCAGTAGTCATTTGACAGGGTCTGGCTACACCTTC
CDR3: CASSHLTGSGYTF

J: TRBJ2-1
D: TRBD2
size: once
V: TRBV9
DNA: TGTGCCAGCAGCGTGGGACTAGCGGGGGGCCAATCCTACAATGAGCAGTTCTTC
CDR3: CASSVGLAGGQSYNEQFF

J: TRBJ1-6
D: TRBD1
size: -
V: TRBV19
DNA: TGTGCCAGTAGACTCGGACAGGGGCGCAATTCACCCCTCCACTTT
CDR3: CASRLGQGRNSPLHF

J: TRBJ1-1
D: -
size: -
V: TRBV18
DNA: TGTGCCAGCTCAGCCAGGGAGGCCTTTGGAGCTTTCTTT
CDR3: CASSAREAFGAFF

J: TRBJ1-2
D: TRBD1
size: -
V: TRBV4-1
DNA: TGCGCCAGCAGCCACCCCTACGACAGGGGGTATGGCTACACCTTC
CDR3: CASSHPYDRGYGYTF